These 18 T cell receptor beta chains originate from one sample sequenced in a study of vaccination and CD4 T cells after COVID-19. Antigens for these TCRs are unknown. Described time point: late sampling 161 to 241 days after vaccination in a few convalescent patients. Indicated treatment: approximately nine-day PBMC culture with coronavirus spike peptide pools or control peptides (ViraFEST assay). The Oncomine TCR Beta short-read assay was what sequenced the DNA obtained from cultured CD4+ T cells. A single record per CDR3 protein comes from TCRdb applying MiXCR to the PCR reads. The data hold 20,000 to 25,000 distinct CDR3 sequences, with around 46% observed a single time. The source was CD4+ T cells from blood, cultured in vitro, collected about 7 months after SARS-CoV-2 vaccination. The receptors derive from a human donor who had recovered from COVID-19.

This rearrangement joins TRBV7-8 to TRBJ2-1, with 13 bases identical to TRBD2. From germline, CDR1 is SGHVS and CDR2 FQNEAQ. The CDR3 totals 16 residues. Germline trimming cut 5 bases from V and 9 bases from J; bases unmatched to any gene: 10. The CDR3 sequence: CASSPRRGLAGFEQFF. The CDR3 bases are TGTGCCAGCAGCCCCAGAAGGGGACTAGCGGGATTTGAGCAGTTCTTC.

The chain links TRBV24-1 to TRBJ2-5; TRBD1 or TRBD2 may be the D gene (5 bases each). Trimming removed 7 bases from V and 5 bases from J, with 13 bases in between. CDR3 length: 13 amino acids. Germline values: CDR1 KGHDR, CDR2 SFDVKD. The CDR3 nucleotides are TGTGCCACCAGCACTAGGGGTGGGGAGACCCAGTACTTC. It yields the protein CATSTRGGETQYF.

The V gene is TRBV11-3, the J gene TRBJ2-5; 12 positions agree with TRBD2. Germline values: CDR1 SGHNT, CDR2 YENEEA. The V and J ends lost 5 bases and 7 bases, in that order; junction bases with no gene match: 11. CDR3 length equals 16 residues. This chain's CDR3 is CASSARGSSGRGTQYF. The CDR3 DNA follows: TGTGCCAGCAGCGCCCGGGGGTCTAGCGGGAGGGGGACCCAGTACTTC.

The chain links TRBV2 to TRBJ2-7; perhaps TRBD1 as D (5 bases). Trimming removed 3 bases at V and 3 bases at J, with 6 bases between. This CDR3 has 12 residues. Germline V lookup: CDR1 SNHLY, CDR2 FYNNEI. The CDR3 DNA reads as TGTGCCAGCAGTGACGACAGCTACGAGCAGTACTTC. Translated: CASSDDSYEQYF.

The chain uses TRBV15 and TRBJ1-5, with 10 bases that match TRBD1. CDR3 length equals 15 residues. The V gene's germline CDR1 is LNHNV and CDR2 YYDKDF (reference sequence). V lost 5 bases and J lost 5; bases outside the gene matches: 6. This chain's CDR3 is CATSGGQGNHQPQHF. The DNA of the CDR3 is TGTGCCACCAGCGGGGGACAGGGGAACCATCAGCCCCAGCATTTT.

This clonotype turned up a few times. The rearrangement joins TRBV6-5 to TRBJ1-2; D remains ambiguous. Trimming removed 0 bases from V and 13 bases from J, with 12 bases in between. Germline V gene data show CDR1 as MNHEY and CDR2 as SVGAGI. This CDR3 is 12 amino acids long. The CDR3 loop reads CASSYSEGSGTF. The CDR3, as DNA: TGTGCCAGCAGTTACTCAGAGGGTTCAGGCACCTTC.

This chain links TRBV27 with TRBJ2-7; TRBD1 might be the D (5 bases). V was trimmed by 3 bases and J by 2 bases, leaving 11 bases between them. The CDR3 has 14 residues. CDR1 and CDR2 (germline): MNHEY, SMNVEV (reference sequence). The CDR3 region has the DNA TGTGCCAGCAGTTTGGACAACGGACCCTACGAGCAGTACTTC. Translation gives CASSLDNGPYEQYF.

The rearrangement joins TRBV2 to TRBJ1-5, with 7 bases lining up with TRBD1. Germline lookup yields CDR1 SNHLY and CDR2 FYNNEI. CDR3 length equals 14 residues. V was pared by 6 bases and J by 7 bases, with 9 bases of the junction left unmatched. The CDR3 loop is CASRSGQFWQPQHF. The CDR3 DNA reads as TGTGCCAGCAGGTCGGGACAGTTCTGGCAGCCCCAGCATTTT. Together with reference TRBV2 and TRBJ1-5, the CDR3 gives the full variable domain: EPEVTQTPSHQVTQMGQEVILRCVPISNHLYFYWYRQILGQKVEFLVSFYNNEISEKSEIFDDQFSVERPDGSNFTLKIRSTKLEDSAMYFCASRSGQFWQPQHFGDGTRLSIL.

The gene calls are TRBV7-2 and TRBJ2-5; D not resolved. Deletions cut 2 bases from V and 4 bases from J, with 8 bases between. Germline values: CDR1 SGHTA, CDR2 FQGNSA. CDR3 length: 13 amino acids. As DNA, the CDR3 is TGTGCCAGCAGCTTATGGTGGGGAGAGACCCAGTACTTC. Translating gives CASSLWWGETQYF.

As concerns this clonotype: The junction does not match germline at one end; this may be a read error. The rearrangement uses TRBV24-1 and TRBJ2-2; D is tentatively TRBD1 or TRBD2 (5 bases each). Per germline, CDR1 KGHDR and CDR2 SFDVKD. The CDR3 runs to 15 residues. DNA for the CDR3: TGTGCCACCCGTGATGGGGGAGCCAACACCGGGGAGCTGTTTTTT. Translating it yields CATRDGGANTGELFF.

This clonotype was detected a few times. This chain connects TRBV15 to TRBJ2-5; 7 positions match TRBD2. The CDR3 has 17 residues. The ends lost 4 bases at V and 1 base at J; junction bases unmatched: 12. Germline V lookup: CDR1 LNHNV, CDR2 YYDKDF (reference sequence). CDR3 sequence reads: CATSIAVTGTIQETQYF. CDR3 coding DNA: TGTGCCACCAGCATTGCGGTCACGGGGACTATCCAAGAGACCCAGTACTTC.

This clonotype was counted a few times. This rearrangement joins TRBV20-1 to TRBJ1-1; D gene ambiguous. The CDR3 loop spans 12 amino acids. Germline V lookup: CDR1 DFQATT, CDR2 SNEGSKA (reference sequence). V lost 3 bases and J 10 bases, leaving 15 bases between the germline ends. The CDR3 nucleotides read TGCAGTGCTAGCCCCCTATTAAGCAGAGCTTTCTTT. This encodes CSASPLLSRAFF.

This clonotype was picked up a small number of times. The V gene is TRBV6-1, the J gene TRBJ1-5; D not certain. Germline CDR1 and CDR2: MNHNS and SASEGT. The CDR3 is 13 amino acids. The V end was cut by 5 bases, the J end by 3 bases, with 8 bases between. This CDR3 reads CASSPQTNQPQHF. DNA of the CDR3: TGTGCCAGCAGTCCCCAGACCAATCAGCCCCAGCATTTT.

This clonotype was observed a handful of times. The chain couples TRBV5-4 to TRBJ1-1; D not resolved. V lost 0 bases and J lost 0, with 9 bases in between. CDR1 and CDR2 from the germline V gene are SGHNT and YYREEE (reference sequence). The CDR3 has 15 residues. The CDR3 DNA sequence: TGTGCCAGCAGCTTGGACAGCGGGATGAACACTGAAGCTTTCTTT. Translated, it gives CASSLDSGMNTEAFF.

This clonotype has a handful of counts. The rearrangement uses TRBV15 and TRBJ2-4; no firm D call. CDR1 is LNHNV, CDR2 YYDKDF, per germline (reference sequence). The CDR3 covers 15 residues. Deletions cut 1 base from V and 0 bases from J, with 7 bases between. CDR3 DNA sequence: TGTGCCACCAGCAGAGGATATTCAGCCAAAAACATTCAGTACTTC. Protein product: CATSRGYSAKNIQYF.

Here the CDR3 reads CASSATQETQYF. CDR3 nucleotides: TGTGCCAGCAGTGCGACTCAAGAGACCCAGTACTTC. The J gene is TRBJ2-5, the V gene TRBV2; D unclear. The germline CDR1 and CDR2 sequences are SNHLY and FYNNEI. Trimming removed 4 bases from V and 2 bases from J, with 5 bases in between. The CDR3 consists of 12 residues.

This chain joins TRBV20-1 and TRBJ1-2, with D hard to call. Germline assignment: CDR1 DFQATT and CDR2 SNEGSKA (reference sequence). Trimming pared 0 bases from V and 4 bases from J, leaving 15 bases between. CDR3 length equals 15 residues. Here the CDR3 DNA reads TGCAGTGCTAGAGACCCCCTCCCGGGATTCTATGGCTACACCTTC. It specifies CSARDPLPGFYGYTF.

The chain combines TRBV6-1 with TRBJ1-2; D not resolved. Germline CDR1 is MNHNS and CDR2 is SASEGT. The germline V and J ends were trimmed by 1 base and 4 bases, with 7 bases remaining between them. This CDR3 is built from 13 residues. The CDR3 loop reads CASSEGQSYGYTF. In DNA form, the CDR3 reads TGTGCCAGCAGTGAAGGGCAGAGCTATGGCTACACCTTC.